Each of the 24 T cell receptor beta chains below was sequenced from the same sample in a study of cytomegalovirus exposure and HLA in healthy donors. Primers for the PCR totalled 60 Vbeta and 13 Jbeta. Some clones are missing from TCRdb's copy, which holds only in-frame ones; the method was immunoSEQ multiplex PCR. The data contain about 120,000 clones, around 77% of them singletons. Sequenced: PBMCs. The receptors originated from a man between 18 and 35 years old in good health and CMV-seropositive.

The chain has TRBV21-1 and TRBJ2-7; TRBD1 is taken as the D call from the table, unchecked against the DNA. TRBV21-1 counts as a pseudogene. The CDR3 spans 18 residues. CDR3 sequence reads: CASSKVSGDRAFSYEQYF. The CDR3 coding sequence is TGTGCCAGCAGCAAAGTGTCTGGGGACAGGGCCTTCTCCTACGAGCAGTACTTC.

The CDR3 is CASSDSKVQGEEAFF. DNA of the CDR3: TGTGCCAGCAGTGACAGTAAAGTACAGGGGGAGGAAGCTTTCTTT. V is TRBV25-1 and J is TRBJ1-1; 8 bases line up with TRBD1. The germline gives CDR1 MGHDK, CDR2 SYGVNS. The length of the CDR3 is 15 residues. V lost 3 bases to trimming and J lost 8 bases; unmatched junction nucleotides: 11. The variable domain in full, completed from reference TRBV25-1 and TRBJ1-1, reads EADIYQTPRYLVIGTGKKITLECSQTMGHDKMYWYQQDPGMELHLIHYSYGVNSTEKGDLSSESTVSRIRTEHFPLTLESARPSHTSQYLCASSDSKVQGEEAFFGQGTRLTVV.

The chain is built from TRBV4-2 and TRBJ2-7, with TRBD2 matching over 13 bases. The CDR3 has 15 residues. Trimming cost V 3 bases and J 2 bases; bases outside gene matches: 1. Germline CDR1 and CDR2: LGHNA and YNFKEQ. CDR3 residues: CASSHTSGGAYEQYF. Written as DNA, the CDR3 is TGTGCCAGCAGCCACACTAGCGGGGGGGCCTACGAGCAGTACTTC.

J is TRBJ2-5 and V is TRBV9; a weak D match, TRBD2 (6 bases). The CDR3 consists of 16 residues. Germline CDR1 is SGDLS and CDR2 is YYNGEE. Trimming removed 4 bases from V and 5 bases from J, with 21 bases in between. The CDR3: CASSRSGRREGETQYF. DNA of the CDR3: TGTGCCAGCAGCCGTAGTGGGCGGAGGGAAGGGGAGACCCAGTACTTC.

The chain links TRBV14 to TRBJ2-7; the match to TRBD1 covers 9 bases. Per germline, CDR1 SGHDN and CDR2 FVKESK. The CDR3 is 15 amino acids. The trim removed 3 bases at V and 0 bases at J, leaving 3 bases unmatched. For the CDR3, the DNA is TGTGCCAGCAGCCAGTACAGGGGGCTCTCCTACGAGCAGTACTTC. Amino acids: CASSQYRGLSYEQYF.

The CDR3 nucleotides are TGTGCCAGCAGTTACGGCGGAAACACCATATATTTT. Its translation: CASSYGGNTIYF. This chain joins TRBV6-5 and TRBJ1-3; D is uncertain. CDR1 MNHEY and CDR2 SVGAGI come from the germline V gene. This CDR3 has 12 amino acids. V was shortened by 2 bases and J by 4 bases, with 3 bases between the two germline ends.

This clone showed up many times. The chain has TRBV2 and TRBJ1-4, with unresolved D. This CDR3 is built from 12 residues. V was clipped by 3 bases and J by 6 bases, with 5 bases between them. Looked up from germline, CDR1 is SNHLY and CDR2 is FYNNEI. CDR3 residues: CASSEEYEKLFF. CDR3 bases: TGTGCCAGCAGTGAGGAGTATGAAAAACTGTTTTTT. The full variable domain, completed using reference TRBV2 and TRBJ1-4, is EPEVTQTPSHQVTQMGQEVILRCVPISNHLYFYWYRQILGQKVEFLVSFYNNEISEKSEIFDDQFSVERPDGSNFTLKIRSTKLEDSAMYFCASSEEYEKLFFGSGTQLSVL.

J is TRBJ2-1 and V is TRBV13; TRBD1 agrees at 7 bases. Trimming at V came to 1 base and at J to 7 bases, leaving 13 bases not matched to a gene. CDR1 PRHDT and CDR2 FYEKMQ come from the germline V gene (reference sequence). CDR3 length: 17 residues. CDR3 residues: CASSLVQVTGIPNEQFF. CDR3 bases: TGTGCCAGCAGCTTAGTCCAAGTGACAGGGATCCCAAATGAGCAGTTCTTC.

CDR3 in DNA: TGTGCCAGCAGTTTTGGCGGGGGGGCCTACGAGCAGTACTTC. It codes for CASSFGGGAYEQYF. The chain carries TRBV27 and TRBJ2-7, with 9 bases lining up with TRBD2. This CDR3 region has 14 residues. Trimming at V came to 3 bases and at J to 2 bases, leaving 2 bases not matched to a gene. CDR1 is MNHEY, CDR2 SMNVEV, per germline (reference sequence).

About this clone: Germline is not matched at one junction end, which may reflect a read error. This sequence joins TRBV7-9 and TRBJ2-1, with TRBD1 as a possible D gene (5 bases). CDR1 SEHNR and CDR2 FQNEAQ come from the germline V gene (reference sequence). CDR3 length: 14 amino acids. CDR3 sequence reads: CSSSYQGRVDEQFF. In DNA form, the CDR3 reads TGTTCCAGCAGCTATCAGGGCCGGGTGGATGAGCAGTTCTTC.

This clone was seen a handful of times. The chain uses TRBV7-8 and TRBJ2-1, with 10 bases fitting TRBD2. With 7 bases clipped from V and 8 bases from J, the junction kept 14 bases outside the gene matches. The CDR3 runs to 16 residues. From germline, CDR1 is SGHVS and CDR2 FQNEAQ. CDR3 loop: CASILRVSGRADEQFF. CDR3 sequence (DNA): TGTGCCAGCATCCTAAGAGTCAGCGGGAGGGCCGATGAGCAGTTCTTC.

This chain links TRBV5-1 with TRBJ1-6; D possibly corresponds to TRBD1 (6 bases). V was shortened by 7 bases and J by 10 bases, with 18 bases between the two germline ends. Per the germline V gene, CDR1 is SGHRS and CDR2 is YFSETQ. The CDR3 loop spans 14 amino acids. The CDR3 here is CASWSSSRGSPLHF. The CDR3 DNA sequence: TGCGCCAGCTGGAGCTCAAGCAGGGGCTCACCCCTCCACTTT.

The CDR3: CASRWQGQADTQYF. As DNA, the CDR3 is TGTGCCAGTAGGTGGCAGGGGCAGGCAGATACGCAGTATTTT. This rearrangement joins TRBV19 to TRBJ2-3; the D gene is possibly TRBD1 (6 bases). The germline CDR1 and CDR2 sequences are LNHDA and SQIVND (reference sequence). With 6 bases removed from V and 4 bases from J, the gap between germline ends came to 14 bases. CDR3 length: 14 residues.

The V and J genes are TRBV6-4 and TRBJ1-5; 7 positions match TRBD1. Germline V gene lookup returns CDR1 MRHNA and CDR2 SNTAGT. The CDR3 consists of 15 residues. The junction had 6 bases not matched to a gene; V was cut back by 3 bases and J by 4 bases. The chain's CDR3 is CASSEAWGQNQPQHF. The CDR3 DNA is TGTGCCAGCAGTGAAGCATGGGGACAGAATCAGCCCCAGCATTTT.

The rearrangement links TRBV19 to TRBJ2-5; weak D call: TRBD1 (6 bases). This CDR3 spans 16 amino acids. The V end was cut by 7 bases, the J end by 1 base, with 19 bases between. CDR1 and CDR2 from the germline V gene are LNHDA and SQIVND (reference sequence). The CDR3 sequence: CASTRTAARPQETQYF. The CDR3 DNA sequence: TGTGCCAGTACCCGGACAGCGGCTAGACCCCAAGAGACCCAGTACTTC.

The chain recombines TRBV25-1 with TRBJ2-1; weak D call: TRBD2 (6 bases). Germline loops: CDR1 MGHDK, CDR2 SYGVNS. The CDR3 totals 12 residues. Trimming shortened V by 6 bases and J by 7 bases, and 10 bases separated the two germline ends. CDR3 residues: CASSPGGNEQFF. The CDR3 DNA follows: TGTGCCAGCAGCCCTGGGGGGAATGAGCAGTTCTTC.

This chain links TRBV19 with TRBJ2-7; perhaps TRBD2 as D (6 bases). The CDR3 has 16 residues. V dropped 6 bases and J dropped 3 bases, with 21 bases sitting between them. The V gene's germline CDR1 is LNHDA and CDR2 SQIVND (reference sequence). The CDR3 DNA is TGTGCCAGTAGCTCCTCGGCGATAGAGGAGGGCTACGAGCAGTACTTC. Its translation is CASSSSAIEEGYEQYF.

This clone was counted a single time. The chain couples TRBV7-2 to TRBJ1-3; D may be TRBD1 (6 bases). The CDR3 consists of 13 residues. The V gene's germline CDR1 is SGHTA and CDR2 FQGNSA. Trimming pared 5 bases from V and 3 bases from J, leaving 8 bases between. The chain's CDR3 is CASSPQGGNTIYF. In DNA form, the CDR3 reads TGTGCCAGCAGCCCACAGGGTGGAAACACCATATATTTT.

This clone was counted once. This chain links TRBV7-9 with TRBJ1-4, with D possibly TRBD1 on 5 matching bases. Germline lookup yields CDR1 SEHNR and CDR2 FQNEAQ (reference sequence). CDR3 length: 14 amino acids. The germline V and J ends were trimmed by 7 bases and 6 bases, with 15 bases remaining between them. This CDR3 reads CASTGEVGDEKLFF. The CDR3 bases are TGTGCCAGCACCGGGGAGGTAGGGGATGAAAAACTGTTTTTT.

The J gene is TRBJ2-3, the V gene TRBV14, with D possibly matching TRBD1 (6 bases). CDR3 length: 15 amino acids. V was cut by 5 bases and J by 1 base, with 13 bases left in between. Looked up from germline, CDR1 is SGHDN and CDR2 is FVKESK. CDR3 nucleotide sequence: TGTGCCAGCAGCAATTGGGACATAGGCACAGATACGCAGTATTTT. Its protein is CASSNWDIGTDTQYF. The entire variable domain, with the rest obtained from reference TRBV14 and TRBJ2-3, is as follows: EAGVTQFPSHSVIEKGQTVTLRCDPISGHDNLYWYRRVMGKEIKFLLHFVKESKQDESGMPNNRFLAERTGGTYSTLKVQPAELEDSGVYFCASSNWDIGTDTQYFGPGTRLTVL.

V is TRBV27 and J is TRBJ1-2; 8 bases match TRBD1. The junction had 11 bases not matched to a gene; V was cut back by 9 bases and J by 8 bases. This CDR3 has 13 amino acids. Germline V gene sequence: CDR1 MNHEY, CDR2 SMNVEV (reference sequence). The CDR3 spells CASTSSGGGGYTF. The CDR3 nucleotides are TGTGCCAGTACGTCCTCAGGGGGCGGCGGCTACACCTTC.

The chain uses TRBV28 and TRBJ1-2, with 7 bases fitting TRBD1. Germline-derived CDR1 and CDR2 are MDHEN and SYDVKM. Trimming cost V 4 bases and J 5 bases; bases outside gene matches: 7. The CDR3 contains 14 residues. The CDR3 sequence is CASSWVGTDYGYTF. CDR3 sequence (DNA): TGTGCCAGCAGTTGGGTCGGGACAGATTATGGCTACACCTTC.

V gene TRBV5-8 combines with J gene TRBJ2-5; the D gene is possibly TRBD1 (6 bases). Germline V gene sequence: CDR1 SGHTS, CDR2 YDEGEE. The V end lost 0 bases, the J end lost 4 bases, and 13 bases lay between the germline ends. The CDR3 is 15 amino acids. CDR3: CASSLGQGIRETQYF. DNA of the CDR3: TGTGCCAGCAGCTTGGGGCAGGGGATCCGAGAGACCCAGTACTTC. The whole variable domain, remainder taken from reference TRBV5-8 and TRBJ2-5, is EAGVTQSPTHLIKTRGQQATLRCSPISGHTSVYWYQQALGLGLQFLLWYDEGEERNRGNFPPRFSGRQFPNYSSELNVNALELEDSALYLCASSLGQGIRETQYFGPGTRLLVL.

This clone was observed a few times. The chain combines TRBV15 with TRBJ1-1; 9 bases align to TRBD1. The germline gives CDR1 LNHNV, CDR2 YYDKDF (reference sequence). This CDR3 spans 16 amino acids. V lost 3 bases to trimming and J lost 7 bases; unmatched junction nucleotides: 12. The chain's CDR3 is CATSSSNRGHHSEAFF. Here the CDR3 DNA reads TGTGCCACCAGCAGTTCTAACAGGGGGCACCACAGTGAAGCTTTCTTT.